This T cell receptor beta chain was observed in a study of cytomegalovirus exposure and HLA in healthy donors. About the study: As released early, the data held about 85 million unique TCRs from HLA-typed donors.

Study-level results: An analysis was carried out at a later point. It showed that HLA-associated TCR beta chains were more clonally expanded than equally common non-associated chains. Most subjects had HLA-A and HLA-B alleles reportedly predicted accurately by TCR beta sequences. Some segments of the V type, notably TRBV6-2 and TRBV6-3, were excluded as indistinguishable.

For this clone: Its antigen is still unknown. An end of the junction does not agree with germline; a read error may underlie this.

Primers included in the PCR were 60 Vbeta and 13 Jbeta primers. The assay was immunoSEQ multiplex PCR, and TCRdb's table has in-frame clones only and misses some. The sample contains about 150,000 clones, 72% of which appear only once. This CDR3 is built from 15 residues. Germline V gene data show CDR1 as SEHNR and CDR2 as FQNEAQ (reference sequence). Material for sequencing was PBMCs. The rearrangement joins TRBV7-9 to TRBJ2-4; 7 nucleotides line up with TRBD1. This clonotype was obtained from a man aged 50-59 years in good health and CMV-seropositive. As DNA, the CDR3 is TGTTCCAGCAGCTTAACAGGGGAAGCCAAAAACATTCAGTACTTC. Its protein is CSSSLTGEAKNIQYF.